This T cell receptor beta chain was identified in a study of T-cell memory formation after mild COVID-19. Study context: Clustering of TCRs was largely donor specific. Study conclusions and caveats: Clones contracting across day 15 to 85 had a balanced CD4/CD8 profile; later expanding clones leaned CD4+.

On this clonotype itself: Its matching antigen is unknown.

The CDR3 has 16 residues. Germline lookup yields CDR1 KGHSH and CDR2 LQKENI. Trimming at V came to 4 bases and at J to 0 bases, leaving 8 bases not matched to a gene. Employing constant-segment primers, 5'RACE generated TCR alpha and TCR beta cDNA libraries bearing sample barcodes and UMIs. TCRdb redid the calling of the 5' RACE reads with MiXCR, one entry per CDR3 protein. In the table there are fewer than 650,000 distinct CDR3 sequences, roughly 17% of which are singletons. The sample consisted of PBMCs or a T cell subset sorted from them (not recorded which). This chain joins TRBV18 and TRBJ1-1; 7 bases agree with TRBD1. The receptor's source is an adult woman who had mild COVID-19 (a few samples of this study predate the infection). Cell type and time point are not known. The CDR3 sequence: CASSLISTGVNTEAFF. The CDR3 DNA is TGTGCCAGCTCACTAATCAGCACAGGGGTGAACACTGAAGCTTTCTTT. Full variable domain (missing parts from reference TRBV18 and TRBJ1-1): NAGVMQNPRHLVRRRGQEARLRCSPMKGHSHVYWYRQLPEEGLKFMVYLQKENIIDESGMPKERFSAEFPKEGPSILRIQQVVRGDSAAYFCASSLISTGVNTEAFFGQGTRLTVV.